Given below is one T cell receptor (beta chain) in context. The J segment lost 4 bases and the V segment lost 5 bases, leaving 7 bases of the junction unmatched. The CDR3 sequence is 15 residues long. Germline CDR1 and CDR2: SGHRS and YFSETQ. TCRdb fed the RT-PCR reads into MiXCR, producing one record per CDR3 protein. The table lists more than 600,000 distinct CDR3 sequences, around 14% of them singletons. This TCR came from a female donor in good health, serving as a healthy control. The chain carries TRBV5-1 and TRBJ2-3; 10 bases map to TRBD2. Sample: memory CD4+ T cells from blood. The CDR3 nucleotides are TGCGCCAGCAGGCCTAGCGGGAGTCGGGCAGATACGCAGTATTTT. It specifies CASRPSGSRADTQYF.